This T cell receptor (beta chain) is drawn from a study of shared clonotypes between healthy human individuals. Study-wide results and caveats: Investigators collected only blood, and repertoires in tissues likely differ.

Comment on this clone: Its target is unknown.

V dropped 5 bases and J dropped 0 bases, with 11 bases sitting between them. CDR3 length: 15 amino acids. Per the germline V gene, CDR1 is MNHEY and CDR2 is SVGAGI. Sequenced by immunoSEQ multiplex PCR; TCRdb stores in-frame clones only, minus some. The sample includes 2 million to 2.5 million clones, over 85% of them seen just once. This TCR derives from a man younger than 35 in good health. Some clones in this sample may be carry-over from other donors' samples. The chain recombines TRBV6-5 with TRBJ1-3, with D perhaps TRBD1 (5 bases). Sequencing was carried out using naive CD4+ T cells from PBMCs. Sample subset: CD45RA+ positively selected. CDR3 bases: TGTGCCAGCAGTCGACAGCGCTCCTCTGGAAACACCATATATTTT. It translates to CASSRQRSSGNTIYF.